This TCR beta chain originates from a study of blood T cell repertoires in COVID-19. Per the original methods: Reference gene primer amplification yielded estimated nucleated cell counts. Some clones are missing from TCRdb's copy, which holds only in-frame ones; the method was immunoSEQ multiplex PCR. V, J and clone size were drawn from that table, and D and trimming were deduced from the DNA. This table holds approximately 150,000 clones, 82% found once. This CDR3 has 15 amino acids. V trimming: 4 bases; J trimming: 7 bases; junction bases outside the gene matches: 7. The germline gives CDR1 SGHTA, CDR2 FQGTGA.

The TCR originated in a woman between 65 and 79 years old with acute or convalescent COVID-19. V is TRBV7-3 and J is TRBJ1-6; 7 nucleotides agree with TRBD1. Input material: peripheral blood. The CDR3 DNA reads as TGTGCCAGCAGCTACGAGACAGGGAACAATTCACCCCTCCACTTT. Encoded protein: CASSYETGNNSPLHF. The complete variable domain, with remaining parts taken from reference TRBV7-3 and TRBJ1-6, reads GAGVSQTPSNKVTEKGKYVELRCDPISGHTALYWYRQSLGQGPEFLIYFQGTGAADDSGLPNDRFFAVRPEGSVSTLKIQRTERGDSAVYLCASSYETGNNSPLHFGNGTRLTVT.